The clone carrying this T cell receptor (beta chain) was recorded at least ten times. TCRdb ran MiXCR on the RT-PCR reads and lists one entry per CDR3 protein. The sample lists 150,000 to 250,000 distinct CDR3 sequences; around two fifths were seen once. This record belongs to a study of patients and donors after allogeneic stem cell transplantation. V was shortened by 3 bases and J by 2 bases, with 7 bases between the two germline ends. This CDR3 is 13 amino acids long. This sequence originates from a human donor who was either an allogeneic HSCT recipient or a stem cell or donor lymphocyte infusion donor (not recorded which). It is not recorded whose cells these are; they may come from a transplant donor. The gene calls are TRBV12-3 or TRBV12-4 and TRBJ1-2; D is undetermined. The specimen sequenced was blood, either unsorted or a sorted T cell fraction (not recorded which). The CDR3 region has the DNA TGTGCCAGCAGTTTGAACGGAAACTATGGCTACACCTTC. This translates into CASSLNGNYGYTF.